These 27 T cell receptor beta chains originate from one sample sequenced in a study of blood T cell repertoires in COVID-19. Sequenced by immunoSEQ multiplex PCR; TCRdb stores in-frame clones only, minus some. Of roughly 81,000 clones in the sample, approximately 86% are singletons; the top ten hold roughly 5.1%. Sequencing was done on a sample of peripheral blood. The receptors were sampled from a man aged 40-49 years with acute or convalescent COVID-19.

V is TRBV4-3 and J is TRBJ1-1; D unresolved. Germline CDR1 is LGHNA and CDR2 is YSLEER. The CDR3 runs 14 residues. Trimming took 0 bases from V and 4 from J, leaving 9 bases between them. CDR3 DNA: TGCGCCAGCAGCCAAGATATCTCGGGCACTGAAGCTTTCTTT. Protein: CASSQDISGTEAFF.

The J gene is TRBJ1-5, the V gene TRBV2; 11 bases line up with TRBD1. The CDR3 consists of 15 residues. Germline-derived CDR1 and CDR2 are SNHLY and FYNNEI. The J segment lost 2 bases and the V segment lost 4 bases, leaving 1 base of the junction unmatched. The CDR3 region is CASSGTGGGNQPQHF. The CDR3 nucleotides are TGTGCCAGCAGTGGGACAGGGGGCGGCAATCAGCCCCAGCATTTT.

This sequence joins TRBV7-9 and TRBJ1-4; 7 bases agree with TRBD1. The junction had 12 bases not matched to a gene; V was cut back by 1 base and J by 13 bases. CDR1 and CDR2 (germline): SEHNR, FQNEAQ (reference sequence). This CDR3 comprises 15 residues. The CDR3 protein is CASSLEQGISWGLFF. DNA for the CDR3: TGTGCCAGCAGCTTAGAACAGGGGATCAGCTGGGGACTGTTTTTT.

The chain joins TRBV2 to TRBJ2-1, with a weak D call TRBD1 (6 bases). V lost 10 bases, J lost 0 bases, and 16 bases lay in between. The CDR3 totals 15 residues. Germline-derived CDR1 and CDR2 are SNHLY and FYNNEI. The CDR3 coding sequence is TGTGCCACCCGTAGTCAGGGGATCTCCTACAATGAGCAGTTCTTC. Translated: CATRSQGISYNEQFF.

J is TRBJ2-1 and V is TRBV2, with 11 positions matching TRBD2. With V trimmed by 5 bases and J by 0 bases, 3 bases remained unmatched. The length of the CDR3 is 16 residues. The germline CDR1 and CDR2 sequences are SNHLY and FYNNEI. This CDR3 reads CASSFTSGSSYNEQFF. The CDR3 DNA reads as TGTGCCAGCAGTTTCACTAGCGGGAGCTCCTACAATGAGCAGTTCTTC.

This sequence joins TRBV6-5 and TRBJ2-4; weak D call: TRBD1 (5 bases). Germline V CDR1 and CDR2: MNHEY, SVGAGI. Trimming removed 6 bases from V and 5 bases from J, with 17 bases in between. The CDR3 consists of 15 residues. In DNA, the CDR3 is TGTGCCAGCAGCCAAGGGGTGGGCAAGCAAAACATTCAGTACTTC. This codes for CASSQGVGKQNIQYF.

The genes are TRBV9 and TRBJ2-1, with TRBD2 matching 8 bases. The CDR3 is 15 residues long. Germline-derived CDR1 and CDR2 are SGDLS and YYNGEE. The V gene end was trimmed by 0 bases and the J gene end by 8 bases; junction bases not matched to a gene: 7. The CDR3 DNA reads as TGTGCCAGCAGCGTAGCCACTAGCGGCGTGTATGAGCAGTTCTTC. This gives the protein CASSVATSGVYEQFF.

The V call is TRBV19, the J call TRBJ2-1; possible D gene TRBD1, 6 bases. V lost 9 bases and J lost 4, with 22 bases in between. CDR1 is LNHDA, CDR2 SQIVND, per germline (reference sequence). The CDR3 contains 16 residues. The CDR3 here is CASQGIDRSLYNEQFF. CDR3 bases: TGTGCCAGCCAGGGGATCGATCGGAGCTTATACAATGAGCAGTTCTTC.

In DNA, the CDR3 is TGCGCCAGCTCCCCGTTGCTCAGGGGGCGGTCGGTCGGGGAGCTGTTTTTT. Amino acids: CASSPLLRGRSVGELFF. V and J are TRBV5-1 and TRBJ2-2; 8 nucleotides agree with TRBD1. V shed 7 bases, J shed 7 bases, and the junction held 18 bases outside the gene matches. The CDR3 loop spans 17 amino acids. Germline CDR1 SGHRS, CDR2 YFSETQ.

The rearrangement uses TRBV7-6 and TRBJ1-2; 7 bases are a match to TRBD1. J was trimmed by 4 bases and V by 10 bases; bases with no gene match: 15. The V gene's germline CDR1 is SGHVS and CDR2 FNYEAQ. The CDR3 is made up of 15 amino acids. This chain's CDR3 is CATSPRQGWGYGYTF. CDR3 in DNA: TGTGCCACCTCGCCCAGACAGGGTTGGGGCTATGGCTACACCTTC.

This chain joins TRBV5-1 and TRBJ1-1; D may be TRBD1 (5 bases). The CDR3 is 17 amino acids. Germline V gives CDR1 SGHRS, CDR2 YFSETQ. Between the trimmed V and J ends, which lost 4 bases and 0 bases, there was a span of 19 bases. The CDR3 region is CASSIRSQGGVNTEAFF. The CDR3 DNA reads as TGCGCCAGCAGCATACGATCCCAGGGAGGGGTGAACACTGAAGCTTTCTTT.

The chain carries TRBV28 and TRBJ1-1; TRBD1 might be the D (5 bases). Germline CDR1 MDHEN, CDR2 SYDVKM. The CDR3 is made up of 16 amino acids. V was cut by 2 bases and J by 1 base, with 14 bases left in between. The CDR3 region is CASSLTAGGTNTEAFF. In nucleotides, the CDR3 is TGTGCCAGCAGTTTAACCGCGGGGGGAACGAACACTGAAGCTTTCTTT.

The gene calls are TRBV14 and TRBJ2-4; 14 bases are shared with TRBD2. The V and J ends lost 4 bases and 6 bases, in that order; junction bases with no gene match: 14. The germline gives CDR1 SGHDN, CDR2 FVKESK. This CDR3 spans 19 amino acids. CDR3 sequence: CASSRRGGPGTSGRNIQYF. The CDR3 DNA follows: TGTGCCAGCAGCCGGAGGGGGGGCCCAGGGACTAGCGGGAGAAACATTCAGTACTTC.

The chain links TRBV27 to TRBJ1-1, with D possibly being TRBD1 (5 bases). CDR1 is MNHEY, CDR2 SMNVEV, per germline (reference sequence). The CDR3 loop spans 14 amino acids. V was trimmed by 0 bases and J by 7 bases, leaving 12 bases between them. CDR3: CASSLSGGVGEAFF. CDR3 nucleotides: TGTGCCAGCAGTTTATCGGGGGGAGTTGGTGAAGCTTTCTTT.

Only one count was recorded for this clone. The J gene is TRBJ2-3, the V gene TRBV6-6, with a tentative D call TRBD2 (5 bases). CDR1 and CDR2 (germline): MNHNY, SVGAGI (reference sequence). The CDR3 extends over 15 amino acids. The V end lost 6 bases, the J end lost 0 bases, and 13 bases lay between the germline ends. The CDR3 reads CASRRLSSSTDTQYF. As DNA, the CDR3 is TGTGCCAGCAGACGACTAAGTTCTAGCACAGATACGCAGTATTTT.

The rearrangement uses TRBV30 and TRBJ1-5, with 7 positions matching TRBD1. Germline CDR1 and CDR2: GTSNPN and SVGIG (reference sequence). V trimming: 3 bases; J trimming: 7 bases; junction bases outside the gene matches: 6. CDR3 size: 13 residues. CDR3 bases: TGTGCCTGGAGCCGGGACAGTCGGCAGCCCCAGCATTTT. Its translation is CAWSRDSRQPQHF. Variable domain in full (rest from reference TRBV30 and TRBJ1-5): SQTIHQWPATLVQPVGSPLSLECTVEGTSNPNLYWYRQAAGRGLQLLFYSVGIGQISSEVPQNLSASRPQDRQFILSSKKLLLSDSGFYLCAWSRDSRQPQHFGDGTRLSIL.

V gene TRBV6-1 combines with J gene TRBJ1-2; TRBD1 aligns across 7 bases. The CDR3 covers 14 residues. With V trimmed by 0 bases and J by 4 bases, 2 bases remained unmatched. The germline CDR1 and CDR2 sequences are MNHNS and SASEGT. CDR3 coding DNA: TGTGCCAGCAGTGAAGCGAACAGGGGCTATGGCTACACCTTC. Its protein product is CASSEANRGYGYTF.

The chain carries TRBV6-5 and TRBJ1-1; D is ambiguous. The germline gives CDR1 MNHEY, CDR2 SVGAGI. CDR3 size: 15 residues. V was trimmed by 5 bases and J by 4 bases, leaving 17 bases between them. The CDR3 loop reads CASSPMSRYSTEAFF. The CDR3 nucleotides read TGTGCCAGCAGTCCAATGTCCAGGTATAGCACTGAAGCTTTCTTT.

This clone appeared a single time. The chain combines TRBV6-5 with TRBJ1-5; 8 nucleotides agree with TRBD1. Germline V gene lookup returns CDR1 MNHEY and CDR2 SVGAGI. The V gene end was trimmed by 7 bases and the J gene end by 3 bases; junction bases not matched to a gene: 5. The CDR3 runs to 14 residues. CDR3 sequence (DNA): TGTGCCAGCAATAAGGACAGGGACAATCAGCCCCAGCATTTT. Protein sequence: CASNKDRDNQPQHF.

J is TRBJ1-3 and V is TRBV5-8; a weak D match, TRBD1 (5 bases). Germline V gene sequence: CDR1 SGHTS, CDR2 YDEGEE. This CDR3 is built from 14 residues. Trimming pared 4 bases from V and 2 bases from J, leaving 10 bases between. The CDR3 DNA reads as TGTGCCAGCAGCACAGGCTTACCTGGAAACACCATATATTTT. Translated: CASSTGLPGNTIYF.

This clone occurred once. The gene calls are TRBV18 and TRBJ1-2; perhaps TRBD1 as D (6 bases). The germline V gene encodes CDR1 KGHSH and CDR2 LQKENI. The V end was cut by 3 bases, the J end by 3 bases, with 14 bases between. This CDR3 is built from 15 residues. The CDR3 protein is CASSPMGQGHYGYTF. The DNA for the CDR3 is TGTGCCAGCTCACCTATGGGGCAGGGGCACTATGGCTACACCTTC.

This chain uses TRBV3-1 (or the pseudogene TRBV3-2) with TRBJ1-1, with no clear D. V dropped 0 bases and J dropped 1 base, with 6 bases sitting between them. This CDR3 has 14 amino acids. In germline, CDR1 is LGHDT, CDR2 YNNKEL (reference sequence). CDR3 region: CASSQDHGNTEAFF. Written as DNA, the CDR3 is TGTGCCAGCAGCCAAGATCACGGGAACACTGAAGCTTTCTTT.

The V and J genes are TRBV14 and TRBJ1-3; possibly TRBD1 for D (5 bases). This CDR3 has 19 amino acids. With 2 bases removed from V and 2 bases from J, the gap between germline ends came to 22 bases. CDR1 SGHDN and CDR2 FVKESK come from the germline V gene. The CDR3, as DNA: TGTGCCAGCAGCCAAAAAATCGGGAGGGGTCAAGATCCTGGAAACACCATATATTTT. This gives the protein CASSQKIGRGQDPGNTIYF. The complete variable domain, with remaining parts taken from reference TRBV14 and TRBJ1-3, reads EAGVTQFPSHSVIEKGQTVTLRCDPISGHDNLYWYRRVMGKEIKFLLHFVKESKQDESGMPNNRFLAERTGGTYSTLKVQPAELEDSGVYFCASSQKIGRGQDPGNTIYFGEGSWLTVV.

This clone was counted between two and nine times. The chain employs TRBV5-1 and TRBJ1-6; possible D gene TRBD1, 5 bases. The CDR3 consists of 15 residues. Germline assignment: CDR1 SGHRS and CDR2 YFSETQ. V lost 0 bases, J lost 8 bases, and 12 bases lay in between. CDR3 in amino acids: CASSLDRGEHSPLHF. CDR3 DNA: TGCGCCAGCAGCTTGGATAGGGGCGAACATTCACCCCTCCACTTT.

The CDR3 DNA reads TGTGCCAGCAGCTTAATAGGGGGGGACACCCAAGAGACCCAGTACTTC. It encodes CASSLIGGDTQETQYF. The V call is TRBV7-6, the J call TRBJ2-5; D might be TRBD2 (7 bases). The CDR3 is made up of 16 amino acids. V gave up 2 bases and J gave up 1 base, with 14 bases separating them. Per germline, CDR1 SGHVS and CDR2 FNYEAQ.

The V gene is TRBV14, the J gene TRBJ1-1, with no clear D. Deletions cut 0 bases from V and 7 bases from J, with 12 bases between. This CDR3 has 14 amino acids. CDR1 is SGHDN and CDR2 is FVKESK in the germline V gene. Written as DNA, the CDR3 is TGTGCCAGCAGCCAAGATTTATCGGGTATTGAAGCTTTCTTT. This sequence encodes CASSQDLSGIEAFF. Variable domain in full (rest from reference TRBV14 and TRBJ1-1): EAGVTQFPSHSVIEKGQTVTLRCDPISGHDNLYWYRRVMGKEIKFLLHFVKESKQDESGMPNNRFLAERTGGTYSTLKVQPAELEDSGVYFCASSQDLSGIEAFFGQGTRLTVV.

CDR3 in amino acids: CASRINRNSNTEAFF. CDR3 coding DNA: TGTGCCAGCAGGATAAACAGGAACTCGAACACTGAAGCTTTCTTT. V is TRBV6-5 and J is TRBJ1-1, with D possibly TRBD1 on 5 matching bases. The CDR3 totals 15 residues. CDR1 and CDR2 (germline): MNHEY, SVGAGI. V dropped 6 bases and J dropped 1 base, with 15 bases sitting between them.